The rows below give T cell receptor beta chains drawn from one sample of a study of cytomegalovirus exposure and HLA in healthy donors. Libraries were prepared by immunoSEQ multiplex PCR; TCRdb keeps only in-frame clonotypes and omits some of them. Of about 100,000 clones listed, 65% to 80% are singletons. The sequenced sample consisted of PBMCs. These receptors were collected from a male donor in good health and CMV-seronegative. Both conserved end residues are part of each CDR3.

CASSEFSDGGRGVEQFF,TRBV6-1,TRBJ2-1
CASSLAGAVGEQYF,TRBV7-3,TRBJ2-7
CASSPRQGRPRGETQYF,TRBV7-9,TRBJ2-5
CASSLDKYGYTF,TRBV7-8,TRBJ1-2
CASSRRRGRETQYF,TRBV5-4,TRBJ2-5
CAWSVPVEAFF,TRBV30,TRBJ1-1
CASTLGQGGEQYF,TRBV2,TRBJ2-7
CASSLDRGQETQYF,TRBV18,TRBJ2-5
CASSLGQHLTPNYGYTF,TRBV7-2,TRBJ1-2
CASSELAGGGYEQFF,TRBV7-6,TRBJ2-1
CASSHVRTTIGNTIYF,TRBV11-2,TRBJ1-3
CASSSRSGGTGEQFF,TRBV27,TRBJ2-1
CASSLGRVGTRIDEQFF,TRBV5-5,TRBJ2-1
CASSILKPGLAGVRGYEQYF,TRBV21-1,TRBJ2-7
CASSESGGHQPQHF,TRBV10-2,TRBJ1-5
CASSSGQGRLTEAFF,TRBV6-5,TRBJ1-1
CASSLDWVVEGYTF,TRBV5-4,TRBJ1-2
CASSPSLSSGNTIYF,TRBV5-6,TRBJ1-3
CASRKLPYEQYF,TRBV27,TRBJ2-7
CATSQGPFYEQYF,TRBV15,TRBJ2-7
CASSYGQGVFFDNEKLFF,TRBV5-6,TRBJ1-4
CASRVRTGYEQYF,TRBV10-1,TRBJ2-7